This T cell receptor beta chain is drawn from a study of T cell responses to AZD1222 COVID-19 vaccine. Study context: Combined were second doses at about 4 or about 12 weeks. General study results and limits: Mapped onto spike, vaccine-associated CD4 TCRs spanned it and were dominant at 160-218 and 743-854. It should be noted that donors were predominantly white British and more often female, and clonal diversity was possibly underestimated. Only a handful of AZD1222 recipients tested seropositive at baseline.

CDR1 and CDR2 (germline): SGHRS, YFSETQ. Trimming cost V 1 base and J 6 bases; bases outside gene matches: 12. The CDR3 totals 18 residues. Method: immunoSEQ multiplex PCR; TCRdb's copy keeps in-frame clones and lacks some. The table has 120,000 to 150,000 clones, approximately 89% seen once. About this clone itself: Antigen specificity is unknown.

Here the sequenced sample was peripheral blood, taken on day 0 of AZD1222 vaccination. The TCR comes from an adult in good health. The chain uses TRBV5-1 and TRBJ2-3; TRBD2 matches at 12 bases. CDR3 in amino acids: CASSLPGTSGSSGDTQYF. CDR3 nucleotides: TGCGCCAGCAGCTTGCCCGGGACTAGCGGGTCATCAGGGGATACGCAGTATTTT.